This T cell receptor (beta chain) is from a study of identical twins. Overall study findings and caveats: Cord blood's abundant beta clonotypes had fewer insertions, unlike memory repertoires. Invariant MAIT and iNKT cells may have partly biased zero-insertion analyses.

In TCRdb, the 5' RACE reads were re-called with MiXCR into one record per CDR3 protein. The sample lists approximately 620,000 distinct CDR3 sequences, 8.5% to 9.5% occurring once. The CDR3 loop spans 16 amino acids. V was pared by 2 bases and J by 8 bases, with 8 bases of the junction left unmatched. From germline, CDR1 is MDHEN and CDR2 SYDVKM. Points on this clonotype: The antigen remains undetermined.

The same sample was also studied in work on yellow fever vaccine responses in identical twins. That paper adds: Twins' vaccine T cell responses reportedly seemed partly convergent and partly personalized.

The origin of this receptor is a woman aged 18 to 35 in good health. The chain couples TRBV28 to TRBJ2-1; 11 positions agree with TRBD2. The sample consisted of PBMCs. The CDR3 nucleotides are TGTGCCAGCAGTTTAATCACTAGCGGGAGAGGTGATGAGCAGTTCTTC. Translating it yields CASSLITSGRGDEQFF. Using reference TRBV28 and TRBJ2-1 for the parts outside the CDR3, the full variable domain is DVKVTQSSRYLVKRTGEKVFLECVQDMDHENMFWYRQDPGLGLRLIYFSYDVKMKEKGDIPEGYSVSREKKERFSLILESASTNQTSMYLCASSLITSGRGDEQFFGPGTRLTVL.